Following are 14 T cell receptor beta chains from one sample sequenced in a study of T cell responses to AZD1222 COVID-19 vaccine. TCRdb's copy holds only in-frame clones and misses some; the assay was immunoSEQ multiplex PCR. This repertoire shows approximately 120,000 clones, roughly nine tenths found once; its top ten account for 6.5% to 9.5%. Source: peripheral blood, taken on day 0 of AZD1222 vaccination. These receptor sequences come from an adult in good health.

The rearrangement links TRBV13 to TRBJ2-3, with D hard to call. The germline V gene encodes CDR1 PRHDT and CDR2 FYEKMQ (reference sequence). The CDR3 is made up of 14 amino acids. V dropped 5 bases and J dropped 4 bases, with 13 bases sitting between them. CDR3 nucleotides: TGTGCCAGCAGCCCAGGAGAGGCGGCAGATACGCAGTATTTT. As protein: CASSPGEAADTQYF.

J is TRBJ1-1 and V is TRBV25-1; 8 bases map to TRBD1. V lost 2 bases and J lost 5; bases outside the gene matches: 10. There are 16 residues in the CDR3. Germline V gene sequence: CDR1 MGHDK, CDR2 SYGVNS. CDR3 sequence: CASSEAGRGRLTEAFF. The CDR3 nucleotides are TGTGCCAGCAGTGAAGCGGGCAGGGGGCGCTTAACTGAAGCTTTCTTT.

The chain is built from TRBV29-1 and TRBJ1-4, with D perhaps TRBD1 (6 bases). The CDR3 totals 13 residues. Trimming cost V 6 bases and J 5 bases, with 13 bases left between them. Germline V gene data show CDR1 as SQVTM and CDR2 as ANQGSEA. The CDR3 DNA reads as TGCAGCGTGCGGCAGAGGGGGAATGAAAAACTGTTTTTT. Its translation is CSVRQRGNEKLFF.

The gene calls are TRBV4-2 and TRBJ1-2; no reliable D call. The CDR3 spans 16 residues. Germline V CDR1 and CDR2: LGHNA, YNFKEQ. The germline V and J ends were trimmed by 0 bases and 11 bases, with 22 bases remaining between them. CDR3 amino acids: CASSQEWRGLRLVYTF. The DNA for the CDR3 is TGTGCCAGCAGCCAAGAATGGCGTGGTCTCCGATTAGTGTACACCTTC.

This clone was recorded only once. J is TRBJ2-2 and V is TRBV6-5; the D gene is possibly TRBD2 (5 bases). This CDR3 region has 15 residues. Germline V gene sequence: CDR1 MNHEY, CDR2 SVGAGI. The V end lost 4 bases, the J end lost 6 bases, and 15 bases lay between the germline ends. CDR3 residues: CASSLAGGYPGELFF. CDR3 DNA: TGTGCCAGCAGTTTGGCCGGAGGATATCCCGGGGAGCTGTTTTTT.

V usage is TRBV4-2 and J usage is TRBJ2-1; D uncertain. Germline values: CDR1 LGHNA, CDR2 YNFKEQ. The V gene lost 0 bases and the J gene lost 7 bases, with 13 bases spanning the gap. The CDR3 loop spans 15 amino acids. The CDR3 here is CASSQDPESPNEQFF. CDR3 nucleotide sequence: TGTGCCAGCAGCCAAGATCCTGAGAGCCCAAATGAGCAGTTCTTC.

The chain carries TRBV20-1 and TRBJ1-2; TRBD1 matches at 7 bases. The V gene end was trimmed by 3 bases and the J gene end by 6 bases; junction bases not matched to a gene: 4. From germline, CDR1 is DFQATT and CDR2 SNEGSKA (reference sequence). The length of the CDR3 is 12 residues. The CDR3 region has the DNA TGCAGTGCTAGTCGACAGGGCAATGGCTACACCTTC. It specifies CSASRQGNGYTF.

The chain employs TRBV20-1 and TRBJ2-7; a weak D match, TRBD2 (6 bases). The length of the CDR3 is 13 residues. The ends were cut back, 3 bases at V and 3 bases at J, with 12 bases in the middle. The germline V gene has CDR1 DFQATT and CDR2 SNEGSKA (reference sequence). CDR3 in DNA: TGCAGTGCTAGTCCCGGGAGAGGCTACGAGCAGTACTTC. The encoded protein is CSASPGRGYEQYF.

V gene TRBV12-3 or TRBV12-4 combines with J gene TRBJ1-1; tentative D call: TRBD1 (5 bases). CDR3 length: 12 residues. Trimming stripped 3 bases from V and 5 bases from J, with 7 bases between. CDR3 bases: TGTGCCAGCAGTTTCCGGGGGACTGAAGCTTTCTTT. This sequence encodes CASSFRGTEAFF.

This sequence joins TRBV11-3 and TRBJ1-6, with D unresolved. The ends were cut back, 1 base at V and 3 bases at J, with 4 bases in the middle. The CDR3 length is 14 residues. Per the germline V gene, CDR1 is SGHNT and CDR2 is YENEEA. CDR3 nucleotide sequence: TGTGCCAGCAGCTTAGCCAGCTATAATTCACCCCTCCACTTT. It is translated as CASSLASYNSPLHF.

V is TRBV18 and J is TRBJ1-5; D uncertain. V lost 3 bases and J lost 1, with 13 bases in between. Germline V lookup: CDR1 KGHSH, CDR2 LQKENI. This CDR3 is built from 16 residues. CDR3 amino acids: CASSPSDGWSNQPQHF. The DNA for the CDR3 is TGTGCCAGCTCACCTAGCGACGGATGGAGCAATCAGCCCCAGCATTTT. Full variable domain (rest looked up from reference TRBV18 and TRBJ1-5): NAGVMQNPRHLVRRRGQEARLRCSPMKGHSHVYWYRQLPEEGLKFMVYLQKENIIDESGMPKERFSAEFPKEGPSILRIQQVVRGDSAAYFCASSPSDGWSNQPQHFGDGTRLSIL.

The chain has TRBV19 and TRBJ1-3, with 11 nucleotides matching TRBD1. CDR1 LNHDA and CDR2 SQIVND come from the germline V gene (reference sequence). CDR3 size: 16 residues. The V and J ends lost 3 bases and 4 bases, in that order; junction bases with no gene match: 5. CDR3: CASSILDRGHGNTIYF. For the CDR3, the DNA is TGTGCCAGTAGTATCCTGGACAGGGGGCACGGAAACACCATATATTTT. Filled out from reference TRBV19 and TRBJ1-3, the complete variable domain reads DGGITQSPKYLFRKEGQNVTLSCEQNLNHDAMYWYRQDPGQGLRLIYYSQIVNDFQKGDIAEGYSVSREKKESFPLTVTSAQKNPTAFYLCASSILDRGHGNTIYFGEGSWLTVV.

The V gene is TRBV27, the J gene TRBJ2-7; TRBD2 aligns across 7 bases. Germline V gives CDR1 MNHEY, CDR2 SMNVEV (reference sequence). The CDR3 spans 15 residues. V lost 6 bases and J lost 2; bases outside the gene matches: 10. CDR3 residues: CASSSNPAGTYEQYF. CDR3 nucleotide sequence: TGTGCCAGCAGCTCAAACCCAGCGGGGACCTACGAGCAGTACTTC.

The J gene is TRBJ1-2, the V gene TRBV28; D gene ambiguous. The CDR3 runs to 12 residues. The V and J ends lost 3 bases and 0 bases respectively, with 2 bases between them. Germline CDR1 and CDR2: MDHEN and SYDVKM. CDR3 amino acids: CASSFTNYGYTF. CDR3 DNA: TGTGCCAGCAGTTTTACTAACTATGGCTACACCTTC.